This TCR beta chain was captured by sequencing in a study of blood T cell repertoires in COVID-19. Study summary: Acute-phase and convalescent COVID-19 samples originated in the United States, Italy and Spain. PBMCs, B-cell-depleted T cells, or T cells provided the cDNA or gDNA that made up the material.

Seattle's enrolled individuals joined amid active infection and were then monitored longitudinally. In the original processing: Estimates of nucleated cell counts were drawn from the amplification of reference gene primers. Here immunoSEQ multiplex PCR was the method, and the copy in TCRdb shows in-frame clones only, minus some. That table furnishes V, J and clone size, whereas the DNA furnished D and trimming. The sample shows over 150,000 clones, 75% to 85% of them seen only once. CDR1 is SGDLS and CDR2 is YYNGEE in the germline V gene. This CDR3 has 18 residues. V gave up 0 bases and J gave up 5 bases; unmatched junction bases: 13.

Sequencing was performed on peripheral blood. The V and J genes are TRBV9 and TRBJ2-7, with 11 positions matching TRBD2. This TCR derives from a woman in her sixties or seventies with COVID-19, enrolled during active disease. The CDR3 nucleotides are TGTGCCAGCAGCGTAGGTACTAGCGGGAGCTATGGTGGCAACGAGCAGTACTTC. The encoded protein is CASSVGTSGSYGGNEQYF.